The source of this T cell receptor beta chain is a study of Graves' ophthalmopathy and Graves' hyperthyroidism (dated by TCRdb to 2017 to 2018). About the study as a whole: Peripheral blood was collected at initial diagnosis, prior to any treatment. The study used TCR beta repertoire signatures to distinguish Graves' ophthalmopathy from Graves' hyperthyroidism and to predict progression to ophthalmopathy. To explore V-J signatures that distinguish ophthalmopathy from hyperthyroidism, a discovery set of about a hundred patients was enrolled, made up of around 40 with ophthalmopathy and around 60 with stable hyperthyroidism. In total, around 140 blood samples were TCR-sequenced: approximately 42 ophthalmopathy, roughly 77 hyperthyroidism and roughly 17 hyperthyroidism-to-ophthalmopathy patients. Following sample collection, hyperthyroidism patients were given methimazole at a starting dose of 30 mg daily, and ophthalmopathy patients were given high-dose intravenous methylprednisolone. In five to seven hyperthyroidism patients, the T-cell repertoire of thyroid tissue was compared with the T-cell repertoire of blood. An independent validation cohort comprised fewer than 20 hyperthyroidism patients and roughly 15 patients who later progressed from hyperthyroidism to ophthalmopathy.

Hyperthyroidism was defined as stable when no progression to ophthalmopathy occurred within 18 months of follow-up. Patients with hyperthyroidism were aged 18 to 65 years, had been newly diagnosed, and had a disease duration of less than 2 months. Patients with other autoimmune diseases, uncontrolled infections, pregnancy or lactation were excluded. Diagnosis was based on clinical symptoms, serum thyroxine, TRAb, thyroid ultrasound and orbital computed tomography. Using Ficoll-Paque density gradient centrifugation, PBMCs were isolated from about 9.4 ml of fresh peripheral blood. Total RNA was extracted with Trizol reagent and quality-checked on an Agilent 2100 Bioanalyzer. What the work shows at the level of the full study, not this receptor alone: In validation, the model predicted ophthalmopathy progression with about 70% sensitivity and approximately 72% specificity; roughly 11 predicted patients were CT-confirmed with GO in a median of around 6.5 months. Ophthalmopathy was separated from stable hyperthyroidism by the 13-signature model with about 85% sensitivity and around 81% specificity in cross-validation and with 80%/75% in the test set. Among expanded thyroid clonotypes with frequency above 0.001, most also showed up in blood, which suggests that blood repertoires may reflect the thyroid immune response. Sample size was not predetermined statistically, and investigators were not blinded to group allocation.

A word on this clonotype: No cognate antigen has been identified for it. No clone much larger than this one lies a single base away; base qualities are absent.

For repertoire sequencing, TCR beta CDR3 regions were amplified from RNA transcripts. HTBI primers and the Qiagen OneStep RT-PCR kit were used in a first-round RT-PCR, which was followed by a second-round multiplex PCR, size selection and purification. The libraries underwent paired-end sequencing with 100 bp reads on an Illumina HiSeq2000. In the original analysis: SOAPnuke was used to process the reads, throwing out any read that had adapters, had uncalled bases, had a mean Phred below 15, or lacked an exact constant-primer or identifier match. COPE v1.2.5 was used to merge high-quality paired reads. Unique nucleotide sequences were defined as clonotypes and aligned to IMGT TRB V, D and J references using MiTCR v1.1. The analysis was limited to V-J combinations with a frequency above 0.0001, which together covered more than 98% of repertoires. For each V-J combination, a TCR clonal expansion and chaos score was defined as F50 clonal expansion divided by the chaos observed in the TCRdist matrix. Features were reduced by Welch's t-statistics and random forest to 10 to 15 V-J combinations, which fed a naive Bayes classifier. The Morisita-Horn index was used to measure how similar the thyroid and blood repertoires were. TCRdb passed the public sequencing reads through fastp at Q25 and MiXCR, retaining productive beta sequences. For every CDR3 protein sequence, its rows merge into one entry that carries the most common genes and DNA. Clone size and V and J calls follow TCRdb, not the original study. A total of some 370,000 distinct CDR3 sequences appear in this sample, approximately 17% of them only once. Roughly 2.3% of the sample belongs to the ten largest clones.

Trimming costs V 5 bases and J 2 bases, and their ends lie 21 bases apart. Inclusive of the bounding cysteine and phenylalanine, the CDR3 is 17 residues long. The entry retains the CDR3 DNA only, 51 bases that are in frame from base 1. This receptor chain uses TRBV12-3 or TRBV12-4 and TRBJ2-5; no D gene call is confident. The origin of this receptor is an adult woman with stable Graves' hyperthyroidism. The sample taken for sequencing was peripheral blood. The DNA sequence reads TGTGCCAGCAGTACCCGGACGGGCTTTCTGGGGCAAGAGACCCAGTACTTC. The translation is CASSTRTGFLGQETQYF.